Listed below are T cell receptor beta chains from one sample, sequenced in a study of shared clonotypes between healthy human individuals. Only in-frame clones appear in the TCRdb table, and some are missing; sequencing was by immunoSEQ multiplex PCR. The sample shows about 2 million clones, roughly 95% of them seen only once. Sequencing was carried out using naive CD4+ T cells sorted from blood. The receptors were gathered from a young man in good health. The CDR3 runs from the conserved cysteine through the conserved F or W. The order of the fields is clone size, V gene, D gene, J gene, CDR3 protein, CDR3 DNA. D genes are given only for firm matches. Expanded clones get a size class; other rows say once, few or many, or leave the size out.

-,TRBV27,-,TRBJ2-1,CASRADVSSYNEQFF,TGTGCCAGCAGGGCAGACGTTAGCTCCTACAATGAGCAGTTCTTC
-,TRBV7-8,-,TRBJ1-2,CASSLDSFYGYTF,TGTGCCAGCAGCTTAGACAGCTTCTATGGCTACACCTTC
-,TRBV10-3,-,TRBJ1-1,CAIGRGGGMNTEAFF,TGTGCCATCGGAAGAGGGGGGGGCATGAACACTGAAGCTTTCTTT
-,TRBV7-9,-,TRBJ2-1,CASSLALELLGNEQFF,TGTGCCAGCAGCTTAGCGCTGGAGTTACTCGGGAATGAGCAGTTCTTC
-,TRBV28,-,TRBJ1-3,CASSSGGAGNTIYF,TGTGCCAGCAGTTCGGGGGGCGCGGGAAACACCATATATTTT
-,TRBV28,TRBD1,TRBJ2-6,CASRNSGTAHSGANVLTF,TGTGCCAGCCGCAATTCCGGGACAGCTCACTCTGGGGCCAACGTCCTGACTTTC
-,TRBV6-5,TRBD1,TRBJ2-7,CASRKGQGLYEQYF,TGTGCCAGCAGAAAGGGACAGGGCCTCTACGAGCAGTACTTC
-,TRBV2,TRBD1,TRBJ1-6,CASSGPGQGRSPLHF,TGTGCCAGCAGTGGACCGGGACAGGGGAGGTCACCCCTCCACTTT
-,TRBV27,TRBD2,TRBJ2-7,CASSLTTTGGISYEQYF,TGTGCCAGCAGTCTTACGACGACGGGGGGTATATCCTACGAGCAGTACTTC
-,TRBV4-1,TRBD2,TRBJ2-3,CASSQEGGRDDTQYF,TGCGCCAGCAGCCAAGAGGGAGGGAGGGACGATACGCAGTATTTT
-,TRBV15,TRBD1,TRBJ1-3,CATSGDRVAGNTIYF,TGTGCCACCAGCGGTGACAGGGTTGCTGGAAACACCATATATTTT
-,TRBV5-4,TRBD1,TRBJ1-1,CASSSDRVTEAFF,TGTGCCAGCAGCTCGGACAGGGTCACTGAAGCTTTCTTT
-,TRBV2,-,TRBJ1-1,CASQPSGPTEAFF,TGTGCCAGCCAACCATCAGGACCCACTGAAGCTTTCTTT
-,TRBV4-3,-,TRBJ2-5,CASSQGTSRGETQYF,TGCGCCAGCAGCCAAGGGACTAGCAGGGGGGAGACCCAGTACTTC
-,TRBV2,TRBD1,TRBJ1-5,CASSEVTGTQPQHF,TGTGCCAGCAGTGAAGTGACAGGGACTCAGCCCCAGCATTTT
once,TRBV9,-,TRBJ2-5,CASSLGPQRQETQYF,TGTGCCAGCAGCCTGGGACCCCAACGCCAAGAGACCCAGTACTTC
-,TRBV18,TRBD1,TRBJ1-2,CASSPTTGGADYGYTF,TGTGCCAGCTCACCTACAACAGGGGGCGCGGACTATGGCTACACCTTC
once,TRBV6-5,-,TRBJ1-2,CASSYGGASNYGYTF,TGTGCCAGCAGTTACGGGGGGGCATCTAACTATGGCTACACCTTC
-,TRBV30,-,TRBJ2-5,CAWSGPPQETQYF,TGTGCCTGGAGCGGACCTCCCCAAGAGACCCAGTACTTC
-,TRBV2,TRBD1,TRBJ2-1,CASSEHRGNEQFF,TGTGCCAGCAGTGAACACAGGGGGAATGAGCAGTTCTTC
once,TRBV30,TRBD2,TRBJ2-7,CAGRLAGVLEQYF,TGTGCGGGACGACTAGCGGGAGTTCTCGAGCAGTACTTC
-,TRBV5-1,TRBD1,TRBJ1-1,CASSTRQGMNTEAFF,TGCGCCAGCAGCACCCGACAGGGGATGAACACTGAAGCTTTCTTT
-,TRBV6-1,TRBD1,TRBJ1-5,CASSAGTGGLNQPQHF,TGTGCCAGCAGTGCCGGGACAGGGGGATTGAATCAGCCCCAGCATTTT
-,TRBV5-1,-,TRBJ1-1,CASSSPRQKNTEAFF,TGCGCCAGCAGCTCTCCCCGACAGAAGAACACTGAAGCTTTCTTT
-,TRBV7-8,-,TRBJ2-2,CASSLLEGMNTGELFF,TGTGCCAGCAGCCTCCTTGAGGGGATGAACACCGGGGAGCTGTTTTTT
once,TRBV5-1,TRBD1,TRBJ1-3,CASSPDRAGNTIYF,TGCGCCAGCAGCCCCGACAGGGCTGGAAACACCATATATTTT
-,TRBV11-1,TRBD1,TRBJ2-7,CASSLDGQGSYEQYF,TGTGCCAGCAGCTTAGATGGACAGGGGAGCTACGAGCAGTACTTC
-,TRBV18,-,TRBJ1-1,CASSPPTGGTNTEAFF,TGTGCCAGCTCACCACCTACAGGAGGGACGAACACTGAAGCTTTCTTT